Listed below are T cell receptor beta chains from one sample, sequenced in a study of blood T cell repertoires in COVID-19. Clones were read by immunoSEQ multiplex PCR, and TCRdb kept only the in-frame ones, dropping some. The sample has about 260,000 clones, around nine tenths seen once. Sequencing was performed on peripheral blood. These receptors were taken from a man aged 35-49 years who had recovered from COVID-19. Both conserved end residues are part of each CDR3. A D gene is named only where the DNA matches it firmly. Not all rows give a size; the values are once, few, many and, for expanded clones, a class.

V gene: TRBV14
clone size: few
D gene: TRBD2
J gene: TRBJ2-2
CDR3 length: 19
CDR3 DNA: TGTGCCAGCAGCCAAGAAGTGACTAGCGGGAGGGTTACCACCGGGGAGCTGTTTTTT
CDR3 protein: CASSQEVTSGRVTTGELFF

V gene: TRBV7-2
clone size: once
D gene: -
J gene: TRBJ1-1
CDR3 length: 15
CDR3 DNA: TGTGCCAGCAGCTTAGTGCGGGGAAGGAACACTGAAGCTTTCTTT
CDR3 protein: CASSLVRGRNTEAFF

V gene: TRBV7-9
clone size: -
D gene: -
J gene: TRBJ2-6
CDR3 length: 14
CDR3 DNA: TGTGCCAGCGGGGGCGGCTCTGGGGCCAACGTCCTGACTTTC
CDR3 protein: CASGGGSGANVLTF

V gene: TRBV5-4
clone size: once
D gene: TRBD2
J gene: TRBJ2-1
CDR3 length: 15
CDR3 DNA: TGTGCCAGCAGCTTGGCTAGCGGGGACTACAATGAGCAGTTCTTC
CDR3 protein: CASSLASGDYNEQFF

V gene: TRBV7-9
clone size: -
D gene: TRBD2
J gene: TRBJ2-1
CDR3 length: 16
CDR3 DNA: TGTGCCAGCAGCTCGGTAAGCGGGGGCGGATACAATGAGCAGTTCTTC
CDR3 protein: CASSSVSGGGYNEQFF

V gene: TRBV6-5
clone size: -
D gene: TRBD2
J gene: TRBJ2-1
CDR3 length: 16
CDR3 DNA: TGTGCCAGCAGTTACGTGGGACTAGCGGCGGGGGGTGAGCAGTTCTTC
CDR3 protein: CASSYVGLAAGGEQFF

V gene: TRBV2
clone size: -
D gene: -
J gene: TRBJ1-5
CDR3 length: 16
CDR3 DNA: TGTGCCAGCAGTGAAAGGGCCAGGGCCTCCAATCAGCCCCAGCATTTT
CDR3 protein: CASSERARASNQPQHF

V gene: TRBV12-3/TRBV12-4
clone size: -
D gene: TRBD1
J gene: TRBJ2-7
CDR3 length: 12
CDR3 DNA: TGTGCCAGCAGGCGACAGGGGGACGAGCAGTACTTC
CDR3 protein: CASRRQGDEQYF

V gene: TRBV5-1
clone size: -
D gene: TRBD1
J gene: TRBJ2-7
CDR3 length: 15
CDR3 DNA: TGCGCCAGCAGCTTGACGACAGGGTCCTCCTACGAGCAGTACTTC
CDR3 protein: CASSLTTGSSYEQYF

V gene: TRBV6-6
clone size: -
D gene: -
J gene: TRBJ2-5
CDR3 length: 14
CDR3 DNA: TGTGCCAGCAGCTGGAATACGAGGAGAGAGACCCAGTACTTC
CDR3 protein: CASSWNTRRETQYF

V gene: TRBV7-8
clone size: few
D gene: -
J gene: TRBJ1-5
CDR3 length: 16
CDR3 DNA: TGTGCCAGCAGCTTCCAGCGGGACACCTTTTCCTTGCCCCAGCATTTT
CDR3 protein: CASSFQRDTFSLPQHF

V gene: TRBV18
clone size: few
D gene: -
J gene: TRBJ2-1
CDR3 length: 19
CDR3 DNA: TGTGCCAGCTCACCCCCCGTGGCTAGCGCACTAAACTCCTACAATGAGCAGTTCTTC
CDR3 protein: CASSPPVASALNSYNEQFF

V gene: TRBV25-1
clone size: few
D gene: -
J gene: TRBJ1-1
CDR3 length: 16
CDR3 DNA: TGTGCCAGCAGTGGCAGCAGGGAACATAAGGGCACTGAAGCTTTCTTT
CDR3 protein: CASSGSREHKGTEAFF

V gene: TRBV5-4
clone size: -
D gene: TRBD1
J gene: TRBJ2-5
CDR3 length: 15
CDR3 DNA: TGTGCCAGCAGCACCCGGACAGGGGTCCAAGAGACCCAGTACTTC
CDR3 protein: CASSTRTGVQETQYF

V gene: TRBV19
clone size: -
D gene: TRBD2
J gene: TRBJ2-3
CDR3 length: 15
CDR3 DNA: TGTGCCAGTAGTGCTAGCGGGGGGTCACCGGCTACGCAGTATTTT
CDR3 protein: CASSASGGSPATQYF

V gene: TRBV7-9
clone size: -
D gene: TRBD2
J gene: TRBJ2-3
CDR3 length: 14
CDR3 DNA: TGTGCCCCGGGGGGAGGGGATGGCACAGATACGCAGTATTTT
CDR3 protein: CAPGGGDGTDTQYF

V gene: TRBV5-4
clone size: -
D gene: -
J gene: TRBJ2-6
CDR3 length: 16
CDR3 DNA: TGTGCCAGCAGCTTGGTTGGGCACTCTGGGGCCAACGTCCTGACTTTC
CDR3 protein: CASSLVGHSGANVLTF

V gene: TRBV6-2/TRBV6-3
clone size: -
D gene: TRBD2
J gene: TRBJ2-1
CDR3 length: 18
CDR3 DNA: TGTGCCAGCAGTTACGTAGCGGGAGTAATGGATTGGGACAATGAGCAGTTCTTC
CDR3 protein: CASSYVAGVMDWDNEQFF

V gene: TRBV6-5
clone size: -
D gene: -
J gene: TRBJ1-5
CDR3 length: 15
CDR3 DNA: TGTGCCAGCAGTCCCACCTGGGGGGGCAATCAGCCCCAGCATTTT
CDR3 protein: CASSPTWGGNQPQHF

V gene: TRBV10-1
clone size: -
D gene: TRBD2
J gene: TRBJ2-2
CDR3 length: 12
CDR3 DNA: TGCGCCAACCTACGGGGGGGCCTAGAGCTGTTTTTT
CDR3 protein: CANLRGGLELFF

V gene: TRBV21-1
clone size: -
D gene: -
J gene: TRBJ2-7
CDR3 length: 15
CDR3 DNA: TGTGCCAGCAGCAAAGGCCTAGCGGGCACCTACGAGCAGTACTTC
CDR3 protein: CASSKGLAGTYEQYF

V gene: TRBV13
clone size: -
D gene: TRBD2
J gene: TRBJ2-3
CDR3 length: 15
CDR3 DNA: TGTGCCAGCAGCTTAGGCCTAGCGGGCACAGATACGCAGTATTTT
CDR3 protein: CASSLGLAGTDTQYF

V gene: TRBV14
clone size: -
D gene: -
J gene: TRBJ2-2
CDR3 length: 15
CDR3 DNA: TGTGCCAGCAGCCAAGATCGGACAAACACCGGGGAGCTGTTTTTT
CDR3 protein: CASSQDRTNTGELFF

V gene: TRBV12-5
clone size: once
D gene: TRBD1
J gene: TRBJ2-3
CDR3 length: 14
CDR3 DNA: TGTGCTAGTGGGCCGGGACAGGGTACAGATACGCAGTATTTT
CDR3 protein: CASGPGQGTDTQYF

V gene: TRBV5-1
clone size: -
D gene: TRBD2
J gene: TRBJ2-5
CDR3 length: 20
CDR3 DNA: TGCGCCAGCAGCTTGGATAACCGTATCGGGACTAGCGGGAGAGGGAAGACCCAGTACTTC
CDR3 protein: CASSLDNRIGTSGRGKTQYF

V gene: TRBV7-9
clone size: -
D gene: TRBD1
J gene: TRBJ2-2
CDR3 length: 15
CDR3 DNA: TGTGCCAGCAGCCCGGGACAGGGAGACACCGGGGAGCTGTTTTTT
CDR3 protein: CASSPGQGDTGELFF

V gene: TRBV5-4
clone size: -
D gene: TRBD2
J gene: TRBJ2-1
CDR3 length: 14
CDR3 DNA: TGTGCCAGCAGCTTGGCCCGTAGCGGGACCGAGCAGTTCTTC
CDR3 protein: CASSLARSGTEQFF

V gene: TRBV2
clone size: -
D gene: TRBD1
J gene: TRBJ1-2
CDR3 length: 12
CDR3 DNA: TGTGCCAGAGGGACAGATAACTATGGCTACACCTTC
CDR3 protein: CARGTDNYGYTF

V gene: TRBV25-1
clone size: -
D gene: TRBD2
J gene: TRBJ2-7
CDR3 length: 18
CDR3 DNA: TGTGCCAGCAGTGAAACGACCGGGACTAGCGGGAGGGGTTACGAGCAGTACTTC
CDR3 protein: CASSETTGTSGRGYEQYF

V gene: TRBV25-1
clone size: -
D gene: -
J gene: TRBJ1-4
CDR3 length: 12
CDR3 DNA: TGTGCCAGCCGGGTGGAGGGGAAAAAACTGTTTTTT
CDR3 protein: CASRVEGKKLFF

V gene: TRBV4-1
clone size: -
D gene: TRBD1
J gene: TRBJ2-7
CDR3 length: 16
CDR3 DNA: TGCGCCAGCAGCCAACCCCCGGACAGGGGACCCTACGAGCAGTACTTC
CDR3 protein: CASSQPPDRGPYEQYF

V gene: TRBV7-9
clone size: -
D gene: -
J gene: TRBJ2-7
CDR3 length: 13
CDR3 DNA: TGTGCGCGGGGGAGTCCGGGGGGCCGCGAGCAGTACTTC
CDR3 protein: CARGSPGGREQYF

V gene: TRBV18
clone size: -
D gene: -
J gene: TRBJ2-5
CDR3 length: 12
CDR3 DNA: TGTGCCAGCTCAACCGGCCAGGGGTCCCAGTACTTC
CDR3 protein: CASSTGQGSQYF

V gene: TRBV6-5
clone size: few
D gene: -
J gene: TRBJ2-7
CDR3 length: 14
CDR3 DNA: TGTGCCAGCAGTATAACGGGGTCTTCCTACGAGCAGTACTTC
CDR3 protein: CASSITGSSYEQYF

V gene: TRBV4-1
clone size: -
D gene: TRBD1
J gene: TRBJ2-7
CDR3 length: 17
CDR3 DNA: TGCGCCAGCAGCCAAAGAGTTCCGGGACAGACACCCTACGAGCAGTACTTC
CDR3 protein: CASSQRVPGQTPYEQYF

V gene: TRBV28
clone size: -
D gene: -
J gene: TRBJ1-4
CDR3 length: 11
CDR3 DNA: TGTGCCAGCAGTACTCGTTTAAAACTGTTTTTT
CDR3 protein: CASSTRLKLFF

V gene: TRBV7-2
clone size: once
D gene: TRBD1
J gene: TRBJ1-2
CDR3 length: 14
CDR3 DNA: TGTGCCAGCAGCAGAGGACAGGGGGTCTATGGCTACACCTTC
CDR3 protein: CASSRGQGVYGYTF

V gene: TRBV27
clone size: -
D gene: -
J gene: TRBJ2-1
CDR3 length: 11
CDR3 DNA: TGTGCCAGCAGTTTTAGCAATGAGCAGTTCTTC
CDR3 protein: CASSFSNEQFF

V gene: TRBV19
clone size: -
D gene: TRBD1
J gene: TRBJ2-7
CDR3 length: 19
CDR3 DNA: TGTGCCAGTAGTATAGAGGCGGGACAGGGCCGCTCCCGACTCTACGAGCAGTACTTC
CDR3 protein: CASSIEAGQGRSRLYEQYF

V gene: TRBV1
clone size: -
D gene: -
J gene: TRBJ2-1
CDR3 length: 16
CDR3 DNA: TGCACCAGCAGCCAAGACAGGGAAAACTCCTACAATGAGCAGTTCTTC
CDR3 protein: CTSSQDRENSYNEQFF

V gene: TRBV6-5
clone size: -
D gene: -
J gene: TRBJ2-7
CDR3 length: 15
CDR3 DNA: TGTGCCAGCAGGTCACCGACGGGGAGCTCCTACGAGCAGTACTTC
CDR3 protein: CASRSPTGSSYEQYF

V gene: TRBV9
clone size: few
D gene: TRBD1
J gene: TRBJ1-3
CDR3 length: 18
CDR3 DNA: TGTGCCAGCAGCGCCGGGACAGGGGGCCCCCTCGTTGACGACACCATATATTTT
CDR3 protein: CASSAGTGGPLVDDTIYF

V gene: TRBV5-8
clone size: few
D gene: TRBD1
J gene: TRBJ2-5
CDR3 length: 15
CDR3 DNA: TGTGCCAGCAGCTTTGGGGACAGGCCCCCGGAGACCCAGTACTTC
CDR3 protein: CASSFGDRPPETQYF

V gene: TRBV27
clone size: -
D gene: -
J gene: TRBJ2-1
CDR3 length: 14
CDR3 DNA: TGTGCCAGCAGTTTAGGGGCCTCCTACAATGAGCAGTTCTTC
CDR3 protein: CASSLGASYNEQFF

V gene: TRBV2
clone size: -
D gene: TRBD1
J gene: TRBJ2-7
CDR3 length: 16
CDR3 DNA: TGTGCCAGCAGCGACCGCCGAGGACAGGGGGCAAGCGAGCAGTACTTC
CDR3 protein: CASSDRRGQGASEQYF

V gene: TRBV12-3/TRBV12-4
clone size: -
D gene: -
J gene: TRBJ1-1
CDR3 length: 11
CDR3 DNA: TGTGCCAGCACACGAAGGGGTGAAGCTTTCTTT
CDR3 protein: CASTRRGEAFF

V gene: TRBV25-1
clone size: -
D gene: TRBD1
J gene: TRBJ2-6
CDR3 length: 16
CDR3 DNA: TGTGCCAGCAGTGACCACAGGGGTGGTGGGGCCAACGTCCTGACTTTC
CDR3 protein: CASSDHRGGGANVLTF

V gene: TRBV19
clone size: -
D gene: TRBD1
J gene: TRBJ1-1
CDR3 length: 15
CDR3 DNA: TGTGCCAGTAGTACCTGGACAGGGAGGGGCACTGAAGCTTTCTTT
CDR3 protein: CASSTWTGRGTEAFF

V gene: TRBV9
clone size: -
D gene: -
J gene: TRBJ2-2
CDR3 length: 15
CDR3 DNA: TGTGCCAGCAGCGTAGGCCGGGGAAGTGGCGGGGAGCTGTTTTTT
CDR3 protein: CASSVGRGSGGELFF

V gene: TRBV30
clone size: -
D gene: TRBD1
J gene: TRBJ2-7
CDR3 length: 14
CDR3 DNA: TGTGGGGCTTCAGGCACTAGCAGGGGGCACGAGCAGTACTTC
CDR3 protein: CGASGTSRGHEQYF

V gene: TRBV15
clone size: -
D gene: -
J gene: TRBJ1-4
CDR3 length: 16
CDR3 DNA: TGTGCCACCAGCAGAGATCTCCCGGGAGGAGGAGAAAAACTGTTTTTT
CDR3 protein: CATSRDLPGGGEKLFF

V gene: TRBV11-2
clone size: -
D gene: -
J gene: TRBJ2-7
CDR3 length: 18
CDR3 DNA: TGTGCCAGCAGCTTAGATAACAGGGGGCTAGCGGGAGTCTACGAGCAGTACTTC
CDR3 protein: CASSLDNRGLAGVYEQYF

V gene: TRBV29-1
clone size: -
D gene: TRBD1
J gene: TRBJ1-2
CDR3 length: 12
CDR3 DNA: TGCAGCGTGGTCGGGACAGGGCGTGGCTACACCTTC
CDR3 protein: CSVVGTGRGYTF

V gene: TRBV2
clone size: -
D gene: -
J gene: TRBJ2-3
CDR3 length: 14
CDR3 DNA: TGTGCCACTCGGGCCTTAGCGAGCACAGATACGCAGTATTTT
CDR3 protein: CATRALASTDTQYF

V gene: TRBV19
clone size: -
D gene: TRBD2
J gene: TRBJ2-1
CDR3 length: 22
CDR3 DNA: TGTGCCAGTAGTATAGACCCCCCGGCCGGACTAGCGGGAGCTAAGGGGGACAATGAGCAGTTCTTC
CDR3 protein: CASSIDPPAGLAGAKGDNEQFF

V gene: TRBV2
clone size: -
D gene: -
J gene: TRBJ2-5
CDR3 length: 15
CDR3 DNA: TGTGCCAGCAGTGAAAACAGGGCAGGTGGAGAGACCCAGTACTTC
CDR3 protein: CASSENRAGGETQYF